Here is one T cell receptor (beta chain) with its context. TCRdb's table, derived via immunoSEQ multiplex PCR, lists solely in-frame clones and lacks some. The table includes roughly 180,000 clones, 86% detected once. The data originate from a study of blood T cell repertoires in COVID-19. Study information: From T cells, B-cell-depleted T cells, or PBMCs came the material, which was cDNA or gDNA.

This CDR3 spans 12 amino acids. Trimming removed 3 bases from V and 3 bases from J, with 8 bases in between. The germline CDR1 and CDR2 sequences are SQVTM and ANQGSEA. The chain uses TRBV29-1 and TRBJ1-2, with D possibly being TRBD1 (6 bases). Source material: peripheral blood. The clonotype comes from a young man with acute or convalescent COVID-19. CDR3 residues: CSVDRGYYGYTF. The CDR3 region has the DNA TGCAGCGTTGACAGGGGATACTATGGCTACACCTTC.